This paragraph covers one TCR beta chain sequence. The specificity of this receptor is unknown. No per-base quality is available; no much larger clone lies one base away. Each collaborating institution followed its own protocols to collect whole blood in K2EDTA tubes. For TCRbeta analysis, collaborator samples were shipped as frozen whole blood, as isolated PBMCs, or as DNA extracted from either sample type. These data are taken from a study of blood T cell repertoires in COVID-19 (dated by TCRdb to the early 2020s). In terms of the full investigation: Collaborator samples came from the United States, Italy and Spain and covered acute and convalescent phases of COVID-19. The prospective study material was composed of cDNA or gDNA derived from T cells, B-cell-depleted T cells, or PBMCs. The dataset comprised deeply sampled blood TCRbeta repertoires from subjects exposed to, actively infected with, or recovered from COVID-19. The repertoires were made available in a free public database intended to serve as a resource for research on the immune response to SARS-CoV-2. The samples were drawn from two sources: the first 160 participants of the ongoing ImmuneRACE study, and about 1,300 subjects contributed by 6 global collaborators. A de-identified subject ID, COVID-19 status, age in years and sex were almost always included in the sample metadata. HLA class I and class II types, where available, came from metadata supplied by the sample provider rather than from assay-based typing. Here is what the overall study found, with its caveats: Clinical and demographic metadata were provided uncurated, with the amount varying by source and participant.

The CDR3 holds 16 amino acids from the cysteine to the phenylalanine. Solely the CDR3 DNA is kept, with 48 bases framed from the first base. In the germline V gene, CDR1 corresponds to MNHEY and CDR2 to SVGEGT. Trimming removed 5 bases from V and 5 bases from J; the gene matches leave 5 bases unexplained. TCRbeta CDR3 regions were amplified from genomic DNA by means of the immunoSEQ Assay, a bias-controlled multiplex PCR. As for how the authors treated the data: Within the assay, amplification of reference gene primers was used to estimate how many nucleated cells each sample contained. To quantify the absolute abundance of each unique TCRbeta CDR3 rearrangement, sequence reads were collapsed and filtered. For each sample, productive Simpson clonality was calculated as the square root of Simpson's diversity index across productive rearrangements. Entries here come from immuneACCESS through TCRdb and include only in-frame sequences with V and J called. Some clones fail to appear in such tables; in the studies checked, an unresolved V gene covers under half of the shortfall, and the cause of the remainder is unknown. V and J calls and clone size follow that table, whereas D and trimming were derived from the DNA. This sample is represented by more than 150,000 clones; around 85% of them were singletons. The top ten clones comprise around 4% of the sample.

The receptor comes from a woman in her 70s with acute or convalescent COVID-19. This chain is built from TRBV6-2 or TRBV6-3 and TRBJ2-1, with 14 central nucleotides matching TRBD2. The sequenced sample was peripheral blood. The DNA is TGTGCCAGCAGTACGGGACTAGCGGGAGCCGACAATGAGCAGTTCTTC. Protein translation: CASSTGLAGADNEQFF.